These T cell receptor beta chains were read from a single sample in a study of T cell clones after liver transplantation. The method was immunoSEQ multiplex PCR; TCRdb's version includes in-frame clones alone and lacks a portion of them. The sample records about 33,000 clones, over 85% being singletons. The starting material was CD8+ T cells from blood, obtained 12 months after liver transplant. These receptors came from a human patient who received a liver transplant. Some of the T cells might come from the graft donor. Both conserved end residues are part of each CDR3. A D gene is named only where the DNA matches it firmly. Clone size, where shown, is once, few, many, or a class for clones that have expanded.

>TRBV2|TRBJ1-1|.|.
TGTGCCAGCAGTGATCTAAGCACTGAAGCTTTCTTT
CASSDLSTEAFF
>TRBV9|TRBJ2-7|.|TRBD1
TGTGCCAGCAGCGTGGGGACAGGGGCTACCTACGAGCAGTACTTC
CASSVGTGATYEQYF
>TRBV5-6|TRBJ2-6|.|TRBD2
TGTGCCAGCAGGCGGGGGTACTCTGGGGCCAACGTCCTGACTTTC
CASRRGYSGANVLTF
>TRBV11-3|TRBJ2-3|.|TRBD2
TGTGCCAGCAGCTTCCCTGGGACTAGCGGGTCTCGGGCAGATACGCAGTATTTT
CASSFPGTSGSRADTQYF
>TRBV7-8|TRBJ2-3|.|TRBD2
TGTGCCAGCAGCCCATTAGGACTAGTTTCCAGCACAGATACGCAGTATTTT
CASSPLGLVSSTDTQYF
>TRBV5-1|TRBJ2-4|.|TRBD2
TGCGCCAGCAGCACCCCCCTTGCGGGAGGGCCCACAGGTGAGTACTTC
CASSTPLAGGPTGEYF
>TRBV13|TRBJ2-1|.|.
TGTGCCAGCAGCTTAGAGGGACCTGGGAATGAGCAGTTCTTC
CASSLEGPGNEQFF
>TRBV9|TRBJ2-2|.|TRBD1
TGTGCCAGCAGCGTAGATCCGGGACAGGGAATAACCGGGGAGCTGTTTTTT
CASSVDPGQGITGELFF
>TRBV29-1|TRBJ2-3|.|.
TGCAGCGTTGAGGGAGGACTCGGGGTCACAGATACGCAGTATTTT
CSVEGGLGVTDTQYF
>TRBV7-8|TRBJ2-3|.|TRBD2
TGTGCCAGCAGCTTAGAGGGACTAGCGGGTGTAGATACGCAGTATTTT
CASSLEGLAGVDTQYF
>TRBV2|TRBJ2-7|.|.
TGTGCCAGCAGTGAGGGGGGCCCCCGCTCCTACGAGCAGTACTTC
CASSEGGPRSYEQYF
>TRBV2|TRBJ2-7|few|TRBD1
TGTGCCAGCAGTGAAAGAAAACCGGGACAGGGTTATTCCTACGAGCAGTACTTC
CASSERKPGQGYSYEQYF
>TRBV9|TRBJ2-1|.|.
TGTGCCAGCAGCGTAGAGGGGGTAGCCTACAATGAGCAGTTCTTC
CASSVEGVAYNEQFF
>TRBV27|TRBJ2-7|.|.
TGTGCCACCTCTCCAGCGCGGTCCTACGAGCAGTACTTC
CATSPARSYEQYF
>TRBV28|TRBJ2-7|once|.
TGTGCCAGCAGGTCGAGTCGAACCTACGAGCAGTACTTC
CASRSSRTYEQYF
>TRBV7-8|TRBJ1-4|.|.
TGTGCCAGCAGCCCAACCCCAGGGAATTATAATGAAAAACTGTTTTTT
CASSPTPGNYNEKLFF
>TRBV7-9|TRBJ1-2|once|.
TGTGCCAGCAGCTCGACAGAGGAGGCCTATGGCTACACCTTC
CASSSTEEAYGYTF
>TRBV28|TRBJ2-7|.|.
TGTGCCAGCGCGACAGCGGGCAACTACGAGCAGTACTTC
CASATAGNYEQYF
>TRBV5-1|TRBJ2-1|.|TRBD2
TGCGCCAGCAGCCAAGGGACTAGCGGGAGTGAGGAGCAGTTCTTC
CASSQGTSGSEEQFF
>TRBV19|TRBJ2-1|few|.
TGTGCCAGTAGTATATTTAATAGCAGGGATGAGCAGTTCTTC
CASSIFNSRDEQFF
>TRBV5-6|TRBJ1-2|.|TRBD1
TGTGCCAGCAGCTTACAGGGGTGGGGCTACACCTTC
CASSLQGWGYTF
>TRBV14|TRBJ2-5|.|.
TGTGCCAGCAGCCAAGTCGGGGGCCCAGAGACCCAGTACTTC
CASSQVGGPETQYF
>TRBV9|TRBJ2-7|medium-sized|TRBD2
TGTGCCAGCAGCGTAGAAGGACTAGGTACCTACGAGCAGTACTTC
CASSVEGLGTYEQYF
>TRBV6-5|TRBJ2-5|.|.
TGTGCCAGCAGTTACAGGGAACAAGAGACCCAGTACTTC
CASSYREQETQYF
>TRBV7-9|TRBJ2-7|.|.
TGTGCCAGCAGCCCACCGGGACCCAACCTCTACGAGCAGTACTTC
CASSPPGPNLYEQYF
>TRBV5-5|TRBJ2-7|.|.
TGTGCCAGCGGCTCCGACCTCGGTTACTACGAGCAGTACTTC
CASGSDLGYYEQYF
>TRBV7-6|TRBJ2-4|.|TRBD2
TGTGCCAGCAGTCGACTAGCGGGAGGACAAAACATTCAGTACTTC
CASSRLAGGQNIQYF
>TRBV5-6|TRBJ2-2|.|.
TGTGCCAGCAGCTTGTGGCCTGGGGGGGCCCATACCGGGGAGCTGTTTTTT
CASSLWPGGAHTGELFF
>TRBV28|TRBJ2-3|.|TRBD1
TGTGCCAGCAGTTTATGGGGACAGTCCACAGATACGCAGTATTTT
CASSLWGQSTDTQYF
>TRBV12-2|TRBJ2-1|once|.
TGTGCAAGTCGCGGACAGGGACGGGAGTCCTACAATGAGCAGTTCTTC
CASRGQGRESYNEQFF
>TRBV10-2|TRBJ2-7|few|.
TGCGCCAGCAGTGAAGCGGCAGGGGAGCAGTACTTC
CASSEAAGEQYF
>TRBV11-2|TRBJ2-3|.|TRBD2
TGTGCCAGCAGCTCGATAGCGGGAGGGCGTGATACGCAGTATTTT
CASSSIAGGRDTQYF
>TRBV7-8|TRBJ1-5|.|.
TGTGCCAGCAGCTTATTCGGGTCTAGCAATCAGCCCCAGCATTTT
CASSLFGSSNQPQHF
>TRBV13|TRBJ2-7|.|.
TGTGCCAGCAGCTTAGAGCAACAGGGACCCCTAGGCTACGAGCAGTACTTC
CASSLEQQGPLGYEQYF
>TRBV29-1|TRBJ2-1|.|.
TGCAGCGTTGTTGGTTCCGGGACGGCCAGCTCCTACAATGAGCAGTTCTTC
CSVVGSGTASSYNEQFF
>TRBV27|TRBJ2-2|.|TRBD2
TGTGCCAGCAGTTTTTCTCAGGGAGGGAGGGGTAACACCGGGGAGCTGTTTTTT
CASSFSQGGRGNTGELFF
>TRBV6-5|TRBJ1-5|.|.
TGTGCCAGCAGTCCCACAGTGAGCAATCAGCCCCAGCATTTT
CASSPTVSNQPQHF
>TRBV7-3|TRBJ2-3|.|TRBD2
TGTGCCAGCAGCTTAGCGGGAGGGCCGGGAGATACGCAGTATTTT
CASSLAGGPGDTQYF
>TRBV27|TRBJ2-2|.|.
TGTGCCAGCAGTTTATCGACGGACACCGGGGAGCTGTTTTTT
CASSLSTDTGELFF
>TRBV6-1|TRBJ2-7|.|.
TGTGCCAGCAGTGTGTACAGCGCCTACGAGCAGTACTTC
CASSVYSAYEQYF
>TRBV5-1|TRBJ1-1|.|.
TGCGCCAGCAGCTTGCGAGCACCGAGTACTGAAGCTTTCTTT
CASSLRAPSTEAFF
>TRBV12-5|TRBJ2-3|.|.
TGTGCTAGTGGTTTCGGGGTCCGAGATACGCAGTATTTT
CASGFGVRDTQYF
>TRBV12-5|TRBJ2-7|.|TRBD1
TGTGCTAGTGCCTCTATTACAGGGGGCTATGGCTCCTACGAGCAGTACTTC
CASASITGGYGSYEQYF
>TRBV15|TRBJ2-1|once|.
TGTGCCACCAGCAGAGAGACCCCAGGGGTAGGCTACAATGAGCAGTTCTTC
CATSRETPGVGYNEQFF
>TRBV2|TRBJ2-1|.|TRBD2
TGTGCCAGCAGTGAAGCCCCAGCGGGAGGGCCGACTCATGAGCAGTTCTTC
CASSEAPAGGPTHEQFF
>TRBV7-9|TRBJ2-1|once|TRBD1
TGTGCCAGCAGCTTAGTTGGACAGGGGAACAATGAGCAGTTCTTC
CASSLVGQGNNEQFF
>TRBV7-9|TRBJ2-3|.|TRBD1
TGTGCCAGCAGCACCCGACCGGGACAGGGTTCAACAGATACGCAGTATTTT
CASSTRPGQGSTDTQYF
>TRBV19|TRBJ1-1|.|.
TGTGCCAGTAGTACGCTCAACACTGAAGCTTTCTTT
CASSTLNTEAFF
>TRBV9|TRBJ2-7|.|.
TGTGCCAGCAGCGTCGGACTGGCCGGCTACGAGCAGTACTTC
CASSVGLAGYEQYF
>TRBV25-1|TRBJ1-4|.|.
TGTGCCAGCAGTGAATGGGGTGAAAAACTGTTTTTT
CASSEWGEKLFF